A selection of T cell receptor beta chains follows, all from one sample in a study of OX40 agonist ivuxolimab in advanced cancers. The repertoire was sequenced with immunoSEQ multiplex PCR; TCRdb's copy has only in-frame clones and lacks some. Among under 70,000 clones, more than 65% were seen once, and the ten largest hold about 4.8%. The material sequenced was CD4+ or CD8+ T cells sorted from blood, taken in a trial of the OX40 agonist ivuxolimab. These receptors were obtained from an adult with an advanced solid tumor such as melanoma, head and neck, liver or kidney cancer. Each CDR3 is given without its conserved first and last residue. Each record gives: V gene, J gene, CDR3 length, CDR3 protein.

V: TRBV5-1; J: TRBJ2-3; length: 14; CDR3: ASSLGTSEGTDTQY
V: TRBV5-6; J: TRBJ2-1; length: 17; CDR3: ASRTGLAGRISSYNEQF
V: TRBV6-1; J: TRBJ2-7; length: 13; CDR3: ASSLGGISSYEQY
V: TRBV6-6; J: TRBJ2-1; length: 8; CDR3: ATLQYEQF
V: TRBV18; J: TRBJ2-1; length: 14; CDR3: ASSRTGAGEWNEQF
V: TRBV5-6; J: TRBJ2-2; length: 13; CDR3: ASQRGGGEVGELF
V: TRBV7-6; J: TRBJ1-3; length: 14; CDR3: ASSAGLPSSGNTIY
V: TRBV27; J: TRBJ1-2; length: 13; CDR3: ASSLWSGTNYGYT
V: TRBV9; J: TRBJ1-3; length: 14; CDR3: ASSATGVHSGNTIY
V: TRBV9; J: TRBJ2-3; length: 12; CDR3: ASSVVERADTQY
V: TRBV2; J: TRBJ1-2; length: 12; CDR3: ASRGSLGGYGYT
V: TRBV28; J: TRBJ1-1; length: 9; CDR3: ASVTRLEAF
V: TRBV2; J: TRBJ2-1; length: 13; CDR3: ASSRARQATDEQF
V: TRBV9; J: TRBJ2-3; length: 13; CDR3: ASSPRTGLTDTQY
V: TRBV5-5; J: TRBJ2-5; length: 14; CDR3: ASSAPRTGGSETQY
V: TRBV5-1; J: TRBJ1-4; length: 13; CDR3: ASSLEAFPNEKLF
V: TRBV6-1; J: TRBJ2-5; length: 12; CDR3: ASSQTPVQETQY
V: TRBV15; J: TRBJ1-1; length: 13; CDR3: ATKGRSGYDTEAF
V: TRBV2; J: TRBJ2-1; length: 11; CDR3: ASRPRGQDEQF
V: TRBV19; J: TRBJ1-1; length: 12; CDR3: ASSRSRGQTEAF
V: TRBV19; J: TRBJ2-3; length: 12; CDR3: ASSIRQGSDTQY
V: TRBV27; J: TRBJ2-7; length: 14; CDR3: ASSPRTRGQIYEQY
V: TRBV6-5; J: TRBJ2-2; length: 11; CDR3: ASRDRGAGELF
V: TRBV5-4; J: TRBJ2-3; length: 12; CDR3: ASFTREVSDTQY
V: TRBV6-1; J: TRBJ1-5; length: 13; CDR3: ASTQDRGLNQPQH
V: TRBV9; J: TRBJ1-6; length: 14; CDR3: ASSPRTDSYNSPLH
V: TRBV7-3; J: TRBJ2-3; length: 13; CDR3: ASSSTGWGTDTQY
V: TRBV14; J: TRBJ1-6; length: 10; CDR3: ASSPAFSPLH
V: TRBV5-8; J: TRBJ2-1; length: 14; CDR3: ASSSGEGGPSNEQF
V: TRBV9; J: TRBJ2-5; length: 12; CDR3: ASSVGQGRETQY
V: TRBV5-1; J: TRBJ2-3; length: 13; CDR3: ASNSQGATTDTQY
V: TRBV19; J: TRBJ2-2; length: 13; CDR3: ASSYGQGDTGELF
V: TRBV19; J: TRBJ2-5; length: 16; CDR3: ASSIRSLAGGFQETQY
V: TRBV5-1; J: TRBJ1-1; length: 12; CDR3: ASSPSTGGYEAF
V: TRBV7-3; J: TRBJ2-3; length: 16; CDR3: ASSLTGLAGGTTDTQY
V: TRBV7-9; J: TRBJ1-2; length: 13; CDR3: ASSPPGQGANGYT
V: TRBV14; J: TRBJ1-1; length: 13; CDR3: ASSPSTGRGVEAF
V: TRBV28; J: TRBJ2-5; length: 12; CDR3: ASSLSEVSETQY
V: TRBV6-5; J: TRBJ1-1; length: 14; CDR3: ASSSHGVGGGTEAF
V: TRBV9; J: TRBJ2-2; length: 14; CDR3: ASSVVPDGGTGELF
V: TRBV19; J: TRBJ2-2; length: 10; CDR3: ASSSRAGELF
V: TRBV6-5; J: TRBJ2-3; length: 14; CDR3: ASSYLRGASTDTQY
V: TRBV4-2; J: TRBJ2-5; length: 12; CDR3: ASSRRGGRETQY
V: TRBV7-2; J: TRBJ2-1; length: 11; CDR3: ASSLISYNEQF
V: TRBV4-3; J: TRBJ1-2; length: 13; CDR3: ASSQDIGVRGGYT
V: TRBV5-4; J: TRBJ2-3; length: 15; CDR3: ASSLAPGGSGGDTQY
V: TRBV9; J: TRBJ2-2; length: 12; CDR3: ASSVAITTRELF
V: TRBV18; J: TRBJ1-4; length: 15; CDR3: ASSPYMGGSANEKLF
V: TRBV6-5; J: TRBJ1-6; length: 14; CDR3: ASSYSIGQGNSPLH
V: TRBV2; J: TRBJ1-5; length: 11; CDR3: ASSELRNQPQH
V: TRBV11-1; J: TRBJ2-4; length: 13; CDR3: ASSLEGQNKNIQY
V: TRBV11-2; J: TRBJ2-1; length: 13; CDR3: ASSPRGLAEGEQF
V: TRBV6-6; J: TRBJ2-2; length: 12; CDR3: ASRPTGGTGELF
V: TRBV5-1; J: TRBJ1-5; length: 12; CDR3: ASSLGGLDQPQH